A selection of T cell receptor beta chains follows, all from one sample in a study of blood T cell repertoires in COVID-19. The repertoire was sequenced with immunoSEQ multiplex PCR; TCRdb's copy has only in-frame clones and lacks some. The repertoire consists of over 150,000 clones, with 88% occurring once and the leading ten covering roughly 2%. The sequenced material came from peripheral blood. These receptors were collected from a man aged 50 to 60 who had recovered from COVID-19. Each CDR3 is given with its conserved first and last residue. The D gene is left open where the match is weak.

J	V	D	CDR3
TRBJ2-5	TRBV6-2/TRBV6-3	-	CASCRDQETQYF
TRBJ2-7	TRBV6-2/TRBV6-3	-	CASSRTGRAGEQYF
TRBJ2-7	TRBV2	TRBD1	CASSEDWTGGGEQYF
TRBJ1-1	TRBV27	-	CASRALGVRETAFF
TRBJ2-7	TRBV7-3	TRBD1	CASSRDRVDEQYF
TRBJ1-5	TRBV30	-	CAWSVRGRGRQPQHF
TRBJ2-5	TRBV11-2	-	CASSLEGLFQGKETQYF
TRBJ1-1	TRBV5-4	-	CASSLPSSGEGGTEAFF
TRBJ2-7	TRBV9	TRBD1	CASSVDPGTVSYEQYF
TRBJ2-7	TRBV7-2	-	CASSPSYYEQYF
TRBJ2-5	TRBV7-7	-	CASSLAAGIETQYF
TRBJ1-3	TRBV7-2	-	CASSLVSLAASGNTIYF
TRBJ1-6	TRBV10-3	-	CAISESGTATNSPLHF
TRBJ1-1	TRBV7-2	-	CASSLNGNLNTEAFF
TRBJ2-7	TRBV6-5	TRBD2	CASIRTSGEFYEQYF
TRBJ2-7	TRBV7-2	TRBD2	CASSPRLAGVEQYF
TRBJ2-7	TRBV7-2	-	CASSPRAGWDEQYF
TRBJ1-1	TRBV5-4	TRBD1	CASSLQGMRNTEAFF
TRBJ1-1	TRBV19	-	CASRQVMNTEAFF
TRBJ1-1	TRBV9	-	CASEGQDTEAFF
TRBJ2-2	TRBV10-2	TRBD2	CASRTRTSRNTGELFF
TRBJ2-5	TRBV5-8	-	CASSFGRVETQYF
TRBJ1-1	TRBV7-3	-	CASSFPGSPEAFF
TRBJ1-5	TRBV24-1	-	CATSDDGLYSNQPQHF
TRBJ1-1	TRBV10-1	-	CASSETPGGSTEAFF
TRBJ1-2	TRBV11-2	-	CASSLGQGFDYGYTF
TRBJ2-2	TRBV9	TRBD1	CASSLGQGATGELFF
TRBJ1-3	TRBV4-3	-	CASSQMQTGNTIYF
TRBJ1-1	TRBV9	TRBD1	CASSAGDRAGTEAFF
TRBJ2-5	TRBV2	TRBD1	CARIGTGEETQYF
TRBJ2-7	TRBV6-2/TRBV6-3	TRBD2	CASSRRTSASYEQYF
TRBJ2-1	TRBV28	TRBD2	CASSAATSGVYNEQFF
TRBJ2-3	TRBV9	-	CASSVGRRSSTDTQYF
TRBJ2-7	TRBV6-2/TRBV6-3	TRBD2	CASTPWTSIYEQYF
TRBJ1-3	TRBV7-2	-	CASSSGNSGNTIYF
TRBJ2-3	TRBV11-1	-	CASSLSGDTQYF
TRBJ2-5	TRBV9	-	CASSGLGVYQETQYF
TRBJ1-2	TRBV28	TRBD1	CASSLKGRGRDGYTF
TRBJ2-7	TRBV5-1	-	CASSLANSGDLSYEQYF
TRBJ1-4	TRBV5-1	TRBD1	CASSLGDRPDNEKLFF
TRBJ1-1	TRBV7-2	TRBD1	CASRLQGANTEAFF
TRBJ2-5	TRBV5-4	TRBD1	CASSPGQGRETQYF
TRBJ2-7	TRBV5-5	-	CASSGGTPLGREQYF
TRBJ1-6	TRBV27	TRBD1	CASRQPGQGYNSPLHF
TRBJ2-7	TRBV5-4	-	CASSELSQNYEQYF
TRBJ1-2	TRBV18	-	CASSYGDKNYGYTF
TRBJ2-7	TRBV5-1	TRBD2	CASSLLGLAPYEQYF
TRBJ2-3	TRBV7-6	-	CASSLEGVASRAHHTQYF
TRBJ2-2	TRBV7-6	TRBD2	CASSFESSGTTGELFF
TRBJ1-5	TRBV5-6	TRBD1	CASSFGQGGQPQHF
TRBJ1-1	TRBV12-3/TRBV12-4	-	CASSRNTEAFF
TRBJ1-2	TRBV4-3	-	CASSQESSGAGYGYTF
TRBJ1-1	TRBV5-1	-	CASSLDTGSSDTEAFF
TRBJ1-5	TRBV6-6	TRBD1	CASSFRQGASNQPQHF
TRBJ1-1	TRBV3-1/TRBV3-2	-	CASSQGPLRTEAFF
TRBJ2-7	TRBV7-2	TRBD2	CASRHGLAGGPDEQYF
TRBJ2-5	TRBV11-2	-	CASSLAGRGKQETQYF
TRBJ1-3	TRBV7-8	-	CASSSTFENTIYF
TRBJ1-4	TRBV4-1	-	CASSQEWRDRHEKLFF
TRBJ1-1	TRBV30	TRBD1	CAWRGIGDSEAFF